These 13 T cell receptor beta chains share one sample of origin, sequenced in a study of T cell responses to AZD1222 COVID-19 vaccine. The protocol was immunoSEQ multiplex PCR, while the TCRdb copy is restricted to in-frame clones and leaves out a portion. The sample holds 100,000 to 150,000 clones; over 70% are singletons and the top ten take 4.5% to 6%. The sample in question was peripheral blood, obtained on day 0 of AZD1222 vaccination. The receptors were sampled from an adult in good health.

The CDR3 region has the DNA TGCGCCAGCAGCCCCCGGCTAGCGGGAGACACCGGGGAGCTGTTTTTT. Protein: CASSPRLAGDTGELFF. This chain joins TRBV5-1 and TRBJ2-2; 10 nucleotides match TRBD2. Germline CDR1 SGHRS, CDR2 YFSETQ. The CDR3 is 16 residues long. With 4 bases clipped from V and 3 bases from J, the junction kept 6 bases outside the gene matches.

The chain has TRBV11-2 and TRBJ1-2, with 11 nucleotides matching TRBD1. Germline V CDR1 and CDR2: SGHAT, FQNNGV. The CDR3 totals 13 residues. J gave up 7 bases and V 5 bases, and 3 bases lay outside the gene matches. The CDR3 sequence: CASSPGQGAGYTF. CDR3 DNA: TGTGCCAGCAGCCCCGGACAGGGGGCTGGCTACACCTTC.

V is TRBV7-9 and J is TRBJ1-6; unclear D gene. Germline loops: CDR1 SEHNR, CDR2 FQNEAQ (reference sequence). The length of the CDR3 is 14 residues. Between the trimmed V and J ends, which lost 2 bases and 8 bases, there was a span of 10 bases. CDR3 in DNA: TGTGCCAGCAGCTTAAGCAATTCCTATTCACCCCTCCACTTT. Its translation: CASSLSNSYSPLHF.

V gene TRBV5-8 combines with J gene TRBJ2-7, with 8 bases lining up with TRBD2. The CDR3 consists of 12 residues. The V gene end was trimmed by 6 bases and the J gene end by 3 bases; junction bases not matched to a gene: 2. Germline V gene data show CDR1 as SGHTS and CDR2 as YDEGEE. The CDR3 sequence is CASTAGGYEQYF. CDR3 nucleotides: TGTGCCAGCACCGCGGGGGGCTACGAGCAGTACTTC. Full variable domain (missing parts from reference TRBV5-8 and TRBJ2-7): EAGVTQSPTHLIKTRGQQATLRCSPISGHTSVYWYQQALGLGLQFLLWYDEGEERNRGNFPPRFSGRQFPNYSSELNVNALELEDSALYLCASTAGGYEQYFGPGTRLTVT.

V and J are TRBV28 and TRBJ1-2, with TRBD1 identical over 7 bases. The CDR3 extends over 13 amino acids. CDR1 MDHEN and CDR2 SYDVKM come from the germline V gene. Unmatched junction bases numbered 3, after V lost 6 bases and J lost 2 bases. CDR3 sequence (DNA): TGTGCCAGCAGATTGGGACAGAACTATGGCTACACCTTC. Its translation is CASRLGQNYGYTF.

The chain joins TRBV2 to TRBJ1-5, with 7 bases that match TRBD1. CDR3 length: 15 residues. Trimming cost V 8 bases and J 3 bases; bases outside gene matches: 10. The germline gives CDR1 SNHLY, CDR2 FYNNEI. This chain's CDR3 is CASSYYGTANQPQHF. CDR3 coding DNA: TGTGCCAGCTCCTACTATGGGACAGCCAATCAGCCCCAGCATTTT.

This clone was seen a few times. The rearrangement links TRBV11-2 to TRBJ1-4; no firm D call. This CDR3 region has 11 residues. Per germline, CDR1 SGHAT and CDR2 FQNNGV. The V end was cut by 5 bases, the J end by 8 bases, with 6 bases between. The CDR3 DNA is TGTGCCAGCAGCATAACAGAAAAACTGTTTTTT. As protein: CASSITEKLFF.

The V and J genes are TRBV20-1 and TRBJ2-1, with D perhaps matching TRBD2 (5 bases). This CDR3 is built from 15 residues. Deletions cut 4 bases from V and 2 bases from J, with 15 bases between. Germline V gene lookup returns CDR1 DFQATT and CDR2 SNEGSKA (reference sequence). The CDR3 region has the DNA TGCAGTGCTACTGACGCTCCGAGGGCCTACAATGAGCAGTTCTTC. Residues: CSATDAPRAYNEQFF.

This clone was observed once. The genes are TRBV19 and TRBJ1-2; D gene unclear. CDR1 is LNHDA and CDR2 is SQIVND in the germline V gene (reference sequence). The CDR3 consists of 14 residues. Trimming cost V 1 base and J 6 bases, with 12 bases left between them. The CDR3 DNA sequence: TGTGCCAGTAGTATAGGAGTGCAGAACGATGGCTACACCTTC. It translates to CASSIGVQNDGYTF.

The chain links TRBV6-5 to TRBJ2-1, with TRBD2 identical over 9 bases. Germline-derived CDR1 and CDR2 are MNHEY and SVGAGI. The trim removed 6 bases at V and 2 bases at J, leaving 5 bases unmatched. The CDR3 loop spans 15 amino acids. CDR3 region: CASRRLAVTYNEQFF. In DNA, the CDR3 is TGTGCCAGCAGAAGACTAGCGGTTACCTACAATGAGCAGTTCTTC.

This clone occurred once. The CDR3, as DNA: TGCGCCAGCAGGGTAGCGGGGGTATACAATGAGCAGTTCTTC. It specifies CASRVAGVYNEQFF. The chain carries TRBV10-2 and TRBJ2-1, with 9 bases aligning to TRBD2. Germline CDR1 and CDR2: WSHSY and SAAADI. The CDR3 has 14 residues. The V and J ends lost 6 bases and 4 bases, in that order; junction bases with no gene match: 4.

The chain has TRBV24-1 and TRBJ2-1; D is ambiguous. The CDR3 runs 12 residues. Germline V gives CDR1 KGHDR, CDR2 SFDVKD. The V end lost 4 bases, the J end lost 4 bases, and 4 bases lay between the germline ends. CDR3 DNA sequence: TGTGCCACCAGTGACCCGTACAATGAGCAGTTCTTC. It codes for CATSDPYNEQFF.

CDR3 sequence reads: CASSLGQSGNTIYF. DNA for the CDR3: TGTGCCAGCAGCTTGGGACAGTCTGGAAACACCATATATTTT. The chain couples TRBV5-4 to TRBJ1-3; D might be TRBD1 (5 bases). Per germline, CDR1 SGHNT and CDR2 YYREEE (reference sequence). V shed 0 bases and J shed 1 base, with 5 bases lying between them. The CDR3 totals 14 residues.